The text below deals with one T cell receptor (beta chain). Its antigen remains unknown. The source of the sample is a study of cytomegalovirus exposure and HLA in healthy donors. Study-wide points: Evidence from a later analysis indicated that most CMV-associated TCR beta chains looked HLA-restricted. The likely explanation for a cluster of highly shared sequence variants was sequencing artifact. The classifier, whose performance was assessed in both the original and validation cohorts, reportedly diagnosed cytomegalovirus status with high specificity and sensitivity.

Germline V gene sequence: CDR1 KGHSH, CDR2 LQKENI. Trimming took off 5 bases at V and 1 base at J, with 8 bases between the two ends. This CDR3 comprises 13 residues. The PCR contained 60 Vbeta and 13 Jbeta primers. Original analysis: Counted up in a later analysis, unique TCR beta chains came to 60 million to 95 million, with 9.5 million to 13 million shared. Only in-frame clones appear in the TCRdb table, and some are missing; sequencing was by immunoSEQ multiplex PCR. The V and J calls and clone size were taken over from that table, and D and trimming were inferred from the DNA. The sample lists about 140,000 clones; 82% were seen once.

The receptor was derived from a woman in her 40s in good health and CMV-seronegative. The sequencing sample was made of PBMCs. The V gene is TRBV18, the J gene TRBJ1-1, with a weak D call TRBD1 (5 bases). CDR3 sequence: CASSSDRNTEAFF. The CDR3 DNA reads TGTGCCAGCTCATCCGACAGGAACACTGAAGCTTTCTTT.